This entry lists 29 T cell receptor beta chains sequenced from one sample in a study of blood T cell repertoires in COVID-19. Repertoires were generated with immunoSEQ multiplex PCR, while TCRdb's copy carries only in-frame clones and drops some. The sample has hundreds of thousands of clones; more than 85% are singletons. Sequenced input: PBMCs or T cells enriched from blood (not recorded which). These receptors came from a woman aged 55 to 70 who had recovered from COVID-19.

The chain joins TRBV14 to TRBJ1-6; D remains unclear. With 0 bases removed from V and 8 bases from J, the gap between germline ends came to 11 bases. Germline CDR1 SGHDN, CDR2 FVKESK. There are 15 residues in the CDR3. Written as DNA, the CDR3 is TGTGCCAGCAGCCAAGACGCCGGACTGTATTCACCCCTCCACTTT. Amino acid sequence: CASSQDAGLYSPLHF. Using reference TRBV14 and TRBJ1-6 for the parts outside the CDR3, the full variable domain is EAGVTQFPSHSVIEKGQTVTLRCDPISGHDNLYWYRRVMGKEIKFLLHFVKESKQDESGMPNNRFLAERTGGTYSTLKVQPAELEDSGVYFCASSQDAGLYSPLHFGNGTRLTVT.

This clone occurred once. The V gene is TRBV29-1, the J gene TRBJ1-2; 7 bases map to TRBD1. The CDR3 contains 15 residues. V lost 1 base and J lost 0; bases outside the gene matches: 5. Germline V gene sequence: CDR1 SQVTM, CDR2 ANQGSEA. DNA for the CDR3: TGCAGCGTTGAAGGCAGGGGGTTAACTAACTATGGCTACACCTTC. Its translation: CSVEGRGLTNYGYTF.

Here the CDR3 reads CASSLAAQGSSYNSPLHF. The CDR3 nucleotides read TGTGCCAGCAGCTTAGCGGCGCAGGGGAGCTCCTATAATTCACCCCTCCACTTT. The chain carries TRBV7-8 and TRBJ1-6, with D possibly being TRBD1 (6 bases). The CDR3 is 18 amino acids. Germline loops: CDR1 SGHVS, CDR2 FQNEAQ. Trimming stripped 0 bases from V and 0 bases from J, with 12 bases between.

This chain uses TRBV7-8 with TRBJ2-5; TRBD1 matches 11 bases. V gave up 2 bases and J gave up 5 bases; unmatched junction bases: 4. The germline V gene encodes CDR1 SGHVS and CDR2 FQNEAQ. The CDR3 runs 15 residues. The CDR3 DNA is TGTGCCAGCAGCTTACTGCGGGACAGGGGGGAGACCCAGTACTTC. Translation gives CASSLLRDRGETQYF.

This clone was counted only a few times. CDR3 nucleotides: TGTGCCAGCAGTCTCACAGGGATTACTGAAGCTTTCTTT. Translation: CASSLTGITEAFF. V gene TRBV6-5 combines with J gene TRBJ1-1; D possibly corresponds to TRBD1 (6 bases). CDR1 and CDR2 from the germline V gene are MNHEY and SVGAGI. The CDR3 is 13 amino acids. V lost 5 bases to trimming and J lost 5 bases, with 12 bases between them.

The rearrangement joins TRBV9 to TRBJ1-4, with 10 positions matching TRBD1. The CDR3 is made up of 16 amino acids. V was pared by 2 bases and J by 8 bases, with 9 bases of the junction left unmatched. Germline CDR1 reads SGDLS; CDR2 reads YYNGEE. CDR3 sequence: CASSVRDRGPAEKLFF. The DNA for the CDR3 is TGTGCCAGCAGCGTCCGGGACAGGGGTCCGGCGGAAAAACTGTTTTTT.

The V call is TRBV2, the J call TRBJ1-4, with unresolved D. V gave up 9 bases and J gave up 8 bases, with 16 bases separating them. This CDR3 comprises 13 residues. In germline, CDR1 is SNHLY, CDR2 FYNNEI. This CDR3 is CASCRSYEEKLFF. In DNA form, the CDR3 reads TGTGCCAGTTGCAGGTCTTATGAGGAAAAACTGTTTTTT.

The V gene is TRBV9, the J gene TRBJ2-1; 7 positions match TRBD1. This CDR3 comprises 15 residues. J gave up 4 bases and V 3 bases, and 7 bases lay outside the gene matches. Germline lookup yields CDR1 SGDLS and CDR2 YYNGEE. The DNA for the CDR3 is TGTGCCAGCAGCGCCCCCGGGACAGATTACAATGAGCAGTTCTTC. Amino acids: CASSAPGTDYNEQFF.

The V gene is TRBV12-5, the J gene TRBJ2-1, with D perhaps TRBD2 (5 bases). Germline values: CDR1 LGHNT, CDR2 FRNRAP. The CDR3 has 12 amino acids. Trimming stripped 2 bases from V and 12 bases from J, with 11 bases between. CDR3 sequence reads: CASGLTRGMQFF. DNA of the CDR3: TGTGCTAGTGGTTTGACCCGGGGAATGCAGTTCTTC.

In DNA, the CDR3 is TGTGCCAGCAGCCAAGTGCGTAATCGAGATGAGCAGTTCTTC. The encoded protein is CASSQVRNRDEQFF. V is TRBV3-1 (or the pseudogene TRBV3-2) and J is TRBJ2-1; no reliable D call. Germline assignment: CDR1 LGHDT and CDR2 YNNKEL (reference sequence). The CDR3 is made up of 14 amino acids. V lost 1 base, J lost 8 bases, and 12 bases lay in between.

The gene calls are TRBV12-5 and TRBJ1-2; 8 nucleotides agree with TRBD1. V shed 0 bases, J shed 8 bases, and the junction held 11 bases outside the gene matches. Per germline, CDR1 LGHNT and CDR2 FRNRAP. The CDR3 is 16 amino acids. CDR3 residues: CASGLVLGRGPGGYTF. In DNA, the CDR3 is TGTGCTAGTGGTTTGGTACTCGGCAGGGGGCCTGGGGGCTACACCTTC.

This clone showed up just a few times. This chain links TRBV19 with TRBJ1-4; 10 nucleotides agree with TRBD1. The CDR3 runs 14 residues. V was clipped by 5 bases and J by 7 bases; unmatched bases: 4. The germline CDR1 and CDR2 sequences are LNHDA and SQIVND (reference sequence). CDR3 sequence (DNA): TGTGCCAGTAGTGGGGACAGGGGAGGTGAAAAACTGTTTTTT. It codes for CASSGDRGGEKLFF.

Worth noting for this clone: The sample has other DNA sequences that encode this CDR3 too. The chain joins TRBV5-4 to TRBJ1-6, with no clear D. This CDR3 contains 14 residues. Germline V gene data show CDR1 as SGHNT and CDR2 as YYREEE (reference sequence). The V and J ends lost 0 bases and 4 bases respectively, with 5 bases between them. This CDR3 is CASSLGSYNSPLHF. CDR3 DNA: TGTGCCAGCAGCTTGGGTTCTTATAATTCACCCCTCCACTTT.

The chain employs TRBV12-5 and TRBJ1-1; 8 bases map to TRBD1. Germline V gene data show CDR1 as LGHNT and CDR2 as FRNRAP. The CDR3 is made up of 11 amino acids. V shed 6 bases and J 8 bases; nucleotides not matched to a gene: 2. The CDR3 sequence is CASGRDREAFF. The CDR3, as DNA: TGTGCTAGTGGCCGGGACAGGGAAGCTTTCTTT.

The V and J genes are TRBV2 and TRBJ2-1; possible D gene TRBD1, 6 bases. Trimming stripped 10 bases from V and 8 bases from J, with 27 bases between. The CDR3 loop spans 16 amino acids. Germline-derived CDR1 and CDR2 are SNHLY and FYNNEI. The CDR3: CATRLTAGFPGDEQFF. DNA of the CDR3: TGTGCCACCCGACTCACGGCCGGTTTCCCAGGGGATGAGCAGTTCTTC. The whole variable domain, filled in from reference TRBV2 and TRBJ2-1, reads EPEVTQTPSHQVTQMGQEVILRCVPISNHLYFYWYRQILGQKVEFLVSFYNNEISEKSEIFDDQFSVERPDGSNFTLKIRSTKLEDSAMYFCATRLTAGFPGDEQFFGPGTRLTVL.

The V call is TRBV5-1, the J call TRBJ1-1; 7 bases line up with TRBD1. The CDR3 is made up of 15 amino acids. J gave up 5 bases and V 1 base, and 8 bases lay outside the gene matches. Germline V CDR1 and CDR2: SGHRS, YFSETQ. CDR3 sequence reads: CASSLRGPTRTEAFF. The CDR3 region has the DNA TGCGCCAGCAGCTTGAGGGGGCCCACTCGAACTGAAGCTTTCTTT.

The chain links TRBV9 to TRBJ2-7; possibly TRBD1 for D (5 bases). The CDR3 has 13 amino acids. CDR1 is SGDLS and CDR2 is YYNGEE in the germline V gene. The germline V and J ends were trimmed by 0 bases and 1 base, with 5 bases remaining between them. In nucleotides, the CDR3 is TGTGCCAGCAGCGTAGGACAGTCCTACGAGCAGTACTTC. This codes for CASSVGQSYEQYF.

This chain joins TRBV6-5 and TRBJ1-2; 8 nucleotides line up with TRBD1. J gave up 4 bases and V 5 bases, and 9 bases lay outside the gene matches. Germline CDR1 MNHEY, CDR2 SVGAGI. The CDR3 extends over 15 amino acids. In nucleotides, the CDR3 is TGTGCCAGCAGTCCCTTCTCGGACAGGGTCTATGGCTACACCTTC. Protein sequence: CASSPFSDRVYGYTF.

The gene calls are TRBV6-5 and TRBJ1-2; 10 bases map to TRBD1. The V gene's germline CDR1 is MNHEY and CDR2 SVGAGI. The CDR3 extends over 14 amino acids. The V gene end was trimmed by 2 bases and the J gene end by 7 bases; junction bases not matched to a gene: 4. The CDR3 here is CASSYTRTGGGYTF. CDR3 coding DNA: TGTGCCAGCAGTTACACGAGGACAGGGGGTGGCTACACCTTC.

CDR3 protein: CTSSQERDRGDTEAFF. The CDR3 DNA is TGCACCAGCAGCCAAGAAAGGGACAGGGGAGACACTGAAGCTTTCTTT. The chain employs TRBV1 and TRBJ1-1; no DNA check was done on the table's D call, TRBD1. TRBV1 is a listed pseudogene. The CDR3 is made up of 16 amino acids.

Note on this clone: One end of the junction fails to match germline, which may point to a read error. V and J are TRBV2 and TRBJ1-1; 7 bases align to TRBD1. Germline CDR1 SNHLY, CDR2 FYNNEI. The CDR3 spans 14 residues. CDR3 residues: CASSEEQGNAEAFF. CDR3 DNA: TGTGCCAGCAGTGAAGAACAGGGGAACGCTGAAGCTTTCTTT.

This rearrangement joins TRBV5-1 to TRBJ1-4, with 9 bases identical to TRBD1. The CDR3 is 16 residues long. V was pared by 0 bases and J by 7 bases, with 7 bases of the junction left unmatched. Per the germline V gene, CDR1 is SGHRS and CDR2 is YFSETQ. DNA for the CDR3: TGCGCCAGCAGCTTGGGGGGACAGGGATTCAGTGAAAAACTGTTTTTT. Its protein is CASSLGGQGFSEKLFF.

The chain couples TRBV18 to TRBJ1-4; D is ambiguous. The V end lost 2 bases, the J end lost 0 bases, and 13 bases lay between the germline ends. The germline V gene has CDR1 KGHSH and CDR2 LQKENI. This CDR3 region has 17 residues. CDR3 sequence: CASSPTFGDATNEKLFF. DNA of the CDR3: TGTGCCAGCTCACCAACGTTCGGGGATGCAACTAATGAAAAACTGTTTTTT.

The chain uses TRBV2 and TRBJ1-2; maybe TRBD1 (5 bases). Trimming removed 2 bases from V and 3 bases from J, with 7 bases in between. The CDR3 runs 13 residues. In germline, CDR1 is SNHLY, CDR2 FYNNEI. CDR3 sequence: CASSERRDYGYTF. In DNA form, the CDR3 reads TGTGCCAGCAGTGAACGCAGGGACTATGGCTACACCTTC.

The chain is built from TRBV7-2 and TRBJ2-1; D uncertain. Trimming stripped 2 bases from V and 9 bases from J, with 14 bases between. CDR3 size: 14 residues. The V gene's germline CDR1 is SGHTA and CDR2 FQGNSA. The CDR3 DNA reads as TGTGCCAGCAGCTTATTCCGAGTGAGTCCTGAGCAGTTCTTC. Its protein is CASSLFRVSPEQFF.

The V and J genes are TRBV6-5 and TRBJ1-2; TRBD1 aligns across 7 bases. This CDR3 is built from 16 residues. The V gene end was trimmed by 2 bases and the J gene end by 8 bases; junction bases not matched to a gene: 14. Germline V CDR1 and CDR2: MNHEY, SVGAGI. DNA of the CDR3: TGTGCCAGCAGTTACGGGCAGGGGGAGGCCAGGAGGGGCTACACCTTC. Its protein product is CASSYGQGEARRGYTF.

The chain employs TRBV5-5 and TRBJ2-7; 8 positions match TRBD1. Per the germline V gene, CDR1 is SGHKS and CDR2 is YYEKEE (reference sequence). V dropped 0 bases and J dropped 6; count of bases not matched to a gene: 8. This CDR3 contains 15 residues. CDR3 DNA sequence: TGTGCCAGCAGCTTGGCCGGGACAGGATTACTCGAGCAGTACGTC. Protein: CASSLAGTGLLEQYV.

The J gene is TRBJ2-7, the V gene TRBV28, with a tentative D call TRBD1 (5 bases). CDR3 length: 13 residues. Germline V gene data show CDR1 as MDHEN and CDR2 as SYDVKM. V was cut by 6 bases and J by 1 base, with 10 bases left in between. The CDR3 coding sequence is TGTGCCAGCAGATCATCAGGGTCCTACGAGCAGTACGTC. It yields the protein CASRSSGSYEQYV.

The chain joins TRBV6-6 to TRBJ2-2; D is ambiguous. There are 13 residues in the CDR3. The germline V gene has CDR1 MNHNY and CDR2 SVGAGI (reference sequence). The V gene lost 2 bases and the J gene lost 4 bases, with 5 bases spanning the gap. Here the CDR3 DNA reads TGTGCCAGCAGTTACGACTTCACCGGGGAGCTGTTTTTT. This gives the protein CASSYDFTGELFF.